The present entry profiles one TCR beta chain with its context. The data were taken from a study of blood T cell repertoires in COVID-19. Study-wide background: Acute-phase and convalescent COVID-19 samples originated in the United States, Italy and Spain.

CDR1 and CDR2 from the germline V gene are SGHRS and YFSETQ. The CDR3 contains 14 residues. The V and J ends lost 4 bases and 2 bases, in that order; junction bases with no gene match: 6. Sequencing used immunoSEQ multiplex PCR; TCRdb keeps in-frame clones, though not all of them. This repertoire shows roughly 100,000 clones, about 85% found once; its top ten account for around 2%. The sequence derives from a man over 45 with active COVID-19. The sequenced sample consisted of peripheral blood. The chain joins TRBV5-1 to TRBJ2-7; 7 positions match TRBD1. CDR3: CASSPGTAPYEQYF. In DNA form, the CDR3 reads TGCGCCAGCAGCCCGGGGACAGCTCCCTACGAGCAGTACTTC.